This TCR beta chain was captured in a study of blood T cell repertoires in COVID-19. Overall study: Sites in the United States, Italy and Spain provided acute and convalescent COVID-19 samples. T cells, B-cell-depleted T cells, or PBMCs supplied cDNA or gDNA.

The ends lost 4 bases at V and 7 bases at J; junction bases unmatched: 7. The germline V gene encodes CDR1 SEHNR and CDR2 FQNEAQ (reference sequence). The CDR3 loop spans 14 amino acids. In the authors' workflow: Scientists estimated how many nucleated cells there were by amplifying reference gene primers. Method: immunoSEQ multiplex PCR; TCRdb's copy keeps in-frame clones and lacks some. The DNA gave D and trimming, while V, J and clone size come from that table. The data contain around 250,000 clones, approximately 84% of them singletons. The sequencing input was PBMCs or T cells enriched from blood (not recorded which). The rearrangement uses TRBV7-9 and TRBJ1-2; 9 bases map to TRBD1. The TCR originated in a man aged 18-30 years who had recovered from COVID-19. CDR3 protein: CASSSGTGHSGYTF. DNA for the CDR3: TGTGCCAGCAGCTCCGGGACAGGGCATAGTGGCTACACCTTC.